This TCR beta chain appears in the sequencing data of a study of HIV-infected patients and healthy controls. Trimming stripped 6 bases from V and 1 base from J, with 12 bases between. Germline V gene lookup returns CDR1 DFQATT and CDR2 SNEGSKA (reference sequence). The length of the CDR3 is 13 residues. Alpha and beta constant-region primers primed reverse transcription of around 500 ng RNA. Using multiplexing indices, alpha and beta chain libraries were generated apart by chain-specific third strand synthesis. In TCRdb, the 5' RACE reads were re-called with MiXCR into one record per CDR3 protein. The data show about 19,000 distinct CDR3 sequences, 8% to 10% seen once. This clonotype has ten or more counts. All unsorted peripheral T cells were captured because whole blood was used without fractionation.

The chain recombines TRBV20-1 with TRBJ1-1, with D possibly being TRBD1 (5 bases). This sequence originates from an adult in good health. The sequencing input was blood. CDR3 DNA sequence: TGCAGTGCGGTCCGGACACCGAACACTGAAGCTTTCTTT. Encoded protein: CSAVRTPNTEAFF.